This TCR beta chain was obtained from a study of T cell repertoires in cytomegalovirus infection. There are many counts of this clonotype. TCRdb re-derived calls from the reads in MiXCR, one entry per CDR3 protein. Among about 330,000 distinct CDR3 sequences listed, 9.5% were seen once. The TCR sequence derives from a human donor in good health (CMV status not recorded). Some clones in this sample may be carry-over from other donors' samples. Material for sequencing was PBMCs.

The CDR3 DNA is TGTGCCAGCAGTTTACATGGCTCTGGAAACACCATATATTTT. This sequence encodes CASSLHGSGNTIYF. The gene calls are TRBV7-2 and TRBJ1-3, with no clear D. Germline assignment: CDR1 SGHTA and CDR2 FQGNSA. The CDR3 is 14 amino acids. Trimming pared 6 bases from V and 0 bases from J, leaving 9 bases between.